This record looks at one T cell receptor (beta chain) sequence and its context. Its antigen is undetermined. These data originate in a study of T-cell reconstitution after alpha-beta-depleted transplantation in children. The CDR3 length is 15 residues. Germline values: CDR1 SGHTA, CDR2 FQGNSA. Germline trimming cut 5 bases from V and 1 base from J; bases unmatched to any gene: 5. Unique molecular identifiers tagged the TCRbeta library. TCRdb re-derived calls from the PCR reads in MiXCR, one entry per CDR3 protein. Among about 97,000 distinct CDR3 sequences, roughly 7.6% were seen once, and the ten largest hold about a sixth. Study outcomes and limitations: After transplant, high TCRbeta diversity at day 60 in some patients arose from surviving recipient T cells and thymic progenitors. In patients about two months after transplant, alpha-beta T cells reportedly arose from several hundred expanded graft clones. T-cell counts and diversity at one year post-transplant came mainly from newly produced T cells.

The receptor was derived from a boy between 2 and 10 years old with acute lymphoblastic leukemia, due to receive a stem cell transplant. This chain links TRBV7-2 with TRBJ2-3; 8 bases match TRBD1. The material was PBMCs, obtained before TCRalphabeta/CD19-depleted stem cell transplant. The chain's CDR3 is CASSIDRGRTDTQYF. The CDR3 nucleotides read TGTGCCAGCAGCATTGACAGGGGTCGCACAGATACGCAGTATTTT.